A single sample is the source of the 3 T cell receptor beta chains below, sequenced in a study of blood T cell repertoires in COVID-19. Generated by immunoSEQ multiplex PCR, the TCRdb table keeps only in-frame clones and is missing some. The data show roughly 64,000 clones, 65% to 80% seen once. Sequencing was done on a sample of peripheral blood. These receptor sequences come from a human donor in a cohort sampled during active COVID-19.

This clone was counted a single time. V is TRBV6-6 and J is TRBJ2-7, with a possible D match to TRBD2 (6 bases). The germline CDR1 and CDR2 sequences are MNHNY and SVGAGI (reference sequence). The V end lost 0 bases, the J end lost 7 bases, and 13 bases lay between the germline ends. This CDR3 has 14 amino acids. This CDR3 is CASSYSRGIGEQYF. In nucleotides, the CDR3 is TGTGCCAGCAGTTACTCCCGGGGGATAGGGGAGCAGTACTTC.

The rearrangement uses TRBV25-1 and TRBJ2-5; 11 bases are shared with TRBD2. The germline CDR1 and CDR2 sequences are MGHDK and SYGVNS. V lost 3 bases, J lost 4 bases, and 1 base stayed unmatched. The CDR3 contains 14 residues. The DNA of the CDR3 is TGTGCCAGCAGTGACGGACTAGCGGGAGAGACCCAGTACTTC. Its translation: CASSDGLAGETQYF.

This clone was seen more than once but under ten times. The gene calls are TRBV30 and TRBJ1-6, with D possibly TRBD1 on 5 matching bases. With 6 bases removed from V and 4 bases from J, the gap between germline ends came to 10 bases. This CDR3 is 13 amino acids long. Germline V lookup: CDR1 GTSNPN, CDR2 SVGIG (reference sequence). This CDR3 is CACMTAYNSPLHF. CDR3 sequence (DNA): TGTGCCTGCATGACAGCATATAATTCACCCCTCCACTTT.